Listed below are T cell receptor beta chains from one sample, sequenced in a study of CD8+CD57+ T cells in acquired aplastic anemia. TCRdb recomputed calls from the reads with MiXCR, one row per CDR3 protein. The sample shows 250,000 to 350,000 distinct CDR3 sequences, roughly three fifths of them seen only once. Sequencing input: sorted CD4+, CD8+, or CD8+CD57+ T cells (not recorded which) from PBMCs. Every receptor here comes from a human donor with severe aplastic anemia or a healthy control (not recorded which). Both conserved end residues are part of each CDR3. The D gene is left open where the match is weak. Some rows mark clone size as missing; the rest say once, few, many or name a class of expanded clone.

J gene,clone size,V gene,D gene,CDR3 protein,CDR3 DNA
TRBJ1-5,few,TRBV24-1,NA,CATSDSKQGSNQPQHF,TGTGCCACCAGTGATTCAAAACAGGGCAGCAATCAGCCCCAGCATTTT
TRBJ2-3,NA,TRBV10-3,NA,CAIRLDSTDTQYF,TGTGCCATCAGACTGGACAGCACAGATACGCAGTATTTT
TRBJ2-7,NA,TRBV5-5,NA,CASRDAYEQYF,TGCGCCAGCAGAGACGCCTACGAGCAGTACTTC
TRBJ2-5,NA,TRBV7-6,NA,CASSGGGAGSSQYF,TGTGCCAGCAGCGGGGGTGGGGCGGGTTCATCCCAGTACTTC
TRBJ2-1,NA,TRBV15,TRBD2,CASSIAGAGNEQFF,TGTGCCAGCAGTATAGCGGGGGCGGGAAATGAGCAGTTCTTC
TRBJ1-5,many,TRBV10-3,NA,CAISESMAGVDNQPQHF,TGTGCCATCAGTGAGTCGATGGCCGGGGTGGACAATCAGCCCCAGCATTTT
TRBJ2-1,NA,TRBV9,NA,CASSVGQSKQFF,TGTGCCAGCAGCGTAGGACAGTCTAAGCAGTTCTTC
TRBJ1-2,NA,TRBV6-5,NA,CASSPDGLRPYYGYTF,TGTGCCAGCAGCCCTGACGGGCTGAGGCCCTACTATGGCTACACCTTC
TRBJ2-1,NA,TRBV20-1,TRBD1,CSAPSGTGGFDEQFF,TGCAGTGCTCCCTCCGGGACAGGGGGTTTCGATGAGCAGTTCTTC
TRBJ1-1,many,TRBV5-6,NA,CASSPFIRVNTEAFF,TGTGCCAGCAGCCCCTTTATTCGGGTGAACACTGAAGCTTTCTTT
TRBJ2-5,many,TRBV5-1,NA,CASSREAGTRETQYF,TGCGCCAGCAGCAGGGAGGCAGGGACACGTGAGACCCAGTACTTC
TRBJ1-1,many,TRBV7-8,NA,CASSPRLGTLGTEAFF,TGTGCCAGCAGCCCCCGTTTGGGGACCTTGGGAACTGAAGCTTTCTTT
TRBJ1-2,NA,TRBV20-1,NA,CSASQRRGFLGYTF,TGCAGTGCTAGTCAGCGCCGGGGGTTTCTTGGCTACACCTTC
TRBJ1-1,few,TRBV19,TRBD1,CASSVPPGTVNSF,TGTGCCAGTAGTGTCCCCCCCGGGACAGTGAACTCATTT
TRBJ2-6,NA,TRBV4-1,NA,CASSHSGANVLTF,TGCGCCAGCAGCCACTCTGGGGCCAACGTCCTGACTTTC
TRBJ2-2,NA,TRBV7-9,TRBD2,CASSSTGGPSGELFF,TGTGCCAGCAGTTCGACGGGGGGGCCCTCCGGGGAGCTGTTTTTT
TRBJ2-2,few,TRBV6-4,TRBD2,CASSVLADTGELFF,TGTGCCAGCAGTGTGCTAGCGGACACCGGGGAGCTGTTTTTT
TRBJ2-7,NA,TRBV5-1,TRBD1,CASSFGQGASSEQYF,TGCGCCAGCAGCTTCGGACAGGGGGCATCAAGCGAGCAGTACTTC
TRBJ1-2,many,TRBV7-8,NA,CASSSNTGSAGGYTF,TGTGCCAGCAGCTCAAATACAGGTTCCGCGGGTGGCTACACCTTC
TRBJ1-6,once,TRBV20-1,NA,CSATSGGPLHF,TGCAGTGCTACTAGCGGGGGTCCTCTCCACTTT
TRBJ2-1,many,TRBV9,TRBD2,CASSVEGLAGGQNEQFF,TGTGCCAGCAGCGTAGAAGGACTAGCGGGGGGCCAGAATGAGCAGTTCTTC
TRBJ1-5,NA,TRBV12-3/TRBV12-4,NA,CASSFGRGGNQPQHF,TGTGCCAGCAGTTTTGGTAGGGGTGGCAATCAGCCCCAGCATTTT
TRBJ1-1,NA,TRBV19,NA,CASSIRAAGNTEAFF,TGTGCCAGTAGTATACGGGCGGCAGGGAACACTGAAGCTTTCTTT
TRBJ2-2,NA,TRBV7-3,TRBD1,CASSPSTGGAGELFF,TGTGCCAGCAGCCCCTCGACAGGGGGGGCCGGGGAGCTGTTTTTT
TRBJ2-7,NA,TRBV7-9,TRBD1,CASSLVGTGVEQYF,TGTGCCAGCAGCTTAGTGGGGACAGGGGTCGAGCAGTACTTC
TRBJ1-5,many,TRBV7-8,TRBD1,CASSLRMGQGQYSNQPQHF,TGTGCCAGCAGCTTAAGAATGGGACAGGGGCAATATAGCAATCAGCCCCAGCATTTT
TRBJ2-2,few,TRBV5-1,NA,CASSPLEGASGELFF,TGCGCCAGCAGCCCGTTGGAGGGAGCCTCCGGGGAGCTGTTTTTT
TRBJ2-2,NA,TRBV10-3,TRBD1,CAISGQGATNTGELFF,TGTGCCATCAGTGGACAGGGGGCAACGAACACCGGGGAGCTGTTTTTT
TRBJ1-3,NA,TRBV19,NA,CASSADGNTIYF,TGTGCCAGTAGTGCCGACGGAAACACCATATATTTT
TRBJ1-5,NA,TRBV12-3/TRBV12-4,NA,CASSLWSATSQPQHF,TGTGCCAGCAGCTTGTGGTCTGCGACCAGTCAGCCCCAGCATTTT
TRBJ2-1,few,TRBV20-1,NA,CSAEDLIGHNEQFF,TGCAGTGCTGAGGACCTAATAGGGCACAATGAGCAGTTCTTC
TRBJ2-5,once,TRBV11-2,TRBD1,CASSGRTGRETQYF,TGTGCCAGCAGCGGGCGGACAGGGCGGGAGACCCAGTACTTC
TRBJ1-1,NA,TRBV20-1,TRBD1,CSARVDRRRNTEAFF,TGCAGTGCTAGAGTGGACAGGAGAAGGAACACTGAAGCTTTCTTT
TRBJ1-1,NA,TRBV7-2,NA,CASSFTNTEAFF,TGTGCCAGCAGCTTTACCAACACTGAAGCTTTCTTT
TRBJ1-2,many,TRBV5-4,TRBD1,CASSLGPGSDRGTYGYTF,TGTGCCAGCAGCTTGGGGCCGGGTAGTGACAGGGGAACCTATGGCTACACCTTC
TRBJ1-1,NA,TRBV9,NA,CASSVDGLTEAFF,TGTGCCAGCAGCGTAGACGGCCTCACTGAAGCTTTCTTT
TRBJ2-7,NA,TRBV9,NA,CASSEGDGPREQYF,TGTGCCAGCAGCGAAGGGGACGGCCCAAGGGAGCAGTACTTC
TRBJ2-7,NA,TRBV7-9,TRBD2,CASSLSGSSGSREQYF,TGTGCCAGCAGCTTGTCGGGGTCTAGCGGGAGTCGCGAGCAGTACTTC
TRBJ2-5,many,TRBV7-2,TRBD2,CASSFRLAGGSQETQYF,TGTGCCAGCAGCTTCAGACTAGCGGGGGGGAGCCAAGAGACCCAGTACTTC
TRBJ2-2,once,TRBV18,TRBD1,CASSPDREQGAVF,TGTGCCAGCTCACCCGACAGGGAGCAGGGAGCTGTTTTT
TRBJ1-1,NA,TRBV5-1,NA,CASSPQPGPNTEAFF,TGCGCCAGCAGCCCCCAGCCGGGCCCAAACACTGAAGCTTTCTTT
TRBJ1-5,NA,TRBV7-8,TRBD1,CASSLPGTGPNQPQHF,TGTGCCAGCAGCCTCCCGGGGACAGGACCCAATCAGCCCCAGCATTTT
TRBJ2-2,NA,TRBV7-8,NA,CASLHTGELFF,TGTGCCAGCTTGCACACCGGGGAGCTGTTTTTC
TRBJ1-2,NA,TRBV11-2,NA,CASSQQGYYGYTF,TGTGCCAGCAGCCAGCAGGGGTACTATGGCTACACCTTC
TRBJ2-5,few,TRBV5-7,NA,CASSLPRGETQYF,TGTGCCAGCAGCTTACCCCGTGGGGAGACCCAGTACTTC
TRBJ2-7,NA,TRBV10-3,NA,CAISSDKIRYYEQYF,TGTGCCATCAGTTCAGATAAAATTAGATACTACGAGCAGTACTTC
TRBJ2-1,NA,TRBV20-1,NA,CSALRGNEQFF,TGCAGTGCTTTACGTGGGAATGAGCAGTTCTTC
TRBJ1-2,NA,TRBV7-2,NA,CASSVRPNALGYGYTF,TGTGCCAGCAGCGTCCGTCCGAATGCCCTAGGGTATGGCTACACCTTC
TRBJ1-2,many,TRBV30,NA,CAWGSYGYTF,TGTGCCTGGGGGAGCTATGGCTACACCTTC
TRBJ2-7,many,TRBV6-5,NA,CASSPEDVSYEQYF,TGTGCCAGCAGTCCCGAGGACGTATCCTACGAGCAGTACTTC
TRBJ1-2,NA,TRBV25-1,NA,CASGQGDYGYTF,TGTGCCAGCGGTCAGGGAGACTATGGCTACACCTTC
TRBJ2-2,many,TRBV29-1,NA,CSVGSAEEEGELFF,TGCAGCGTTGGGTCCGCAGAGGAGGAGGGTGAGCTGTTTTTT
TRBJ2-6,many,TRBV12-3/TRBV12-4,NA,CASSLEGFGANVLTF,TGTGCCAGCAGTTTAGAAGGGTTTGGGGCCAACGTCCTGACTTTC
TRBJ2-3,few,TRBV2,TRBD1,CASRTGSDTQYF,TGTGCTTCGAGGACAGGGTCAGATACGCAGTATTTT
TRBJ2-6,many,TRBV20-1,NA,CSASRAFSGANVLTF,TGCAGTGCTAGCAGGGCCTTCTCTGGGGCCAACGTCCTGACTTTC
TRBJ2-7,NA,TRBV7-9,TRBD2,CASSRDYSYEQYF,TGTGCCAGCAGCCGGGACTACTCCTACGAGCAGTACTTC